A selection of T cell receptor beta chains follows, all from one sample in a study of shared clonotypes between healthy human individuals. The data were produced by immunoSEQ multiplex PCR, yet TCRdb's version contains in-frame clones alone and is incomplete. Of around 2.5 million clones detected, approximately 93% appear once; the ten largest clones hold about 0.38%. The sequenced sample consisted of naive CD4+ T cells from PBMCs. The receptors were gathered from a man between 18 and 29 years old in good health. Some clones in this sample may be carry-over from other donors' samples. CDR3s include the opening cysteine and the closing phenylalanine or tryptophan. A D gene is named only where the DNA matches it firmly. Some rows mark clone size as missing; the rest say once, few, many or name a class of expanded clone.

>TRBJ2-1|TRBD1|TRBV7-2|NA
TGTGCCAGCAGGAGAGACAGGGCTTACAATGAGCAGTTCTTC
CASRRDRAYNEQFF
>TRBJ1-5|NA|TRBV19|NA
TGTGCCAGTAGCTCGGGACAACGAAGCAATCAGCCCCAGCATTTT
CASSSGQRSNQPQHF
>TRBJ2-2|NA|TRBV19|few
TGTGCCAGTAGACCGCAGCGGGTAGCGAACACCGGGGAGCTGTTTTTT
CASRPQRVANTGELFF
>TRBJ2-6|NA|TRBV5-1|NA
TGCGCCAGCAGCTTGGGTCCAGTCTCTGGGGCCAACGTCCTGACTTTC
CASSLGPVSGANVLTF
>TRBJ1-5|NA|TRBV28|NA
TGTGCCACTACGGGCGGGGCGAGCAATCAGCCCCAGCATTTT
CATTGGASNQPQHF
>TRBJ1-3|NA|TRBV4-1|NA
TGCGCCAGCAGCCCATTGGGACTAGCTGGAAACACCATATATTTT
CASSPLGLAGNTIYF
>TRBJ2-7|NA|TRBV4-2|NA
TGTGCCAGCAGCCAAGTTCTCCGCCTAGGGCAGTACTTC
CASSQVLRLGQYF
>TRBJ1-1|NA|TRBV13|NA
TGTGCCAGCAAAAGTTCGGGAAACCTGGGGACTGAAGCTTTCTTT
CASKSSGNLGTEAFF
>TRBJ2-3|NA|TRBV7-6|NA
TGTGCCAGCAGCCTCCTCCGGGGGGATACGCAGTATTTT
CASSLLRGDTQYF
>TRBJ2-1|NA|TRBV4-1|NA
TGCGCCAGCAGCCAAGTATCCGGGAGCTCCTACAATGAGCAGTTCTTC
CASSQVSGSSYNEQFF
>TRBJ1-2|TRBD1|TRBV28|NA
TGTGCCAGCAGTTCCGGGACAGTACTCTATGGCTACACCTTC
CASSSGTVLYGYTF
>TRBJ1-2|TRBD1|TRBV28|NA
TGTGCTGCAGGGACAGGGGGCAAGGGGGTCTACACCTTC
CAAGTGGKGVYTF
>TRBJ2-5|TRBD2|TRBV19|NA
TGTGCCAGTAGATACCATGGGGGGGTAGGGTTGAGGCGAGAGACCCAGTACTTC
CASRYHGGVGLRRETQYF
>TRBJ1-4|NA|TRBV6-5|NA
TGTGCCAGCAGTTACTCGCGCTTTCGAGAAGAAAAACTGTTTTTT
CASSYSRFREEKLFF
>TRBJ2-7|NA|TRBV27|NA
TGTGCCAGCAGTCCTAAACAGGGTTTCTCCTACGAGCAGTACTTC
CASSPKQGFSYEQYF
>TRBJ1-1|NA|TRBV6-1|once
TGTGCCAGCAGCACACGCGGGGGCGCAGATCAAGCTTTCTTT
CASSTRGGADQAFF
>TRBJ2-5|TRBD2|TRBV30|NA
TGTGCCTGGACCCTGGGACTAGCGGGAGAAGAGACCCAGTACTTC
CAWTLGLAGEETQYF
>TRBJ2-5|TRBD2|TRBV2|NA
TGTGCCAGCGGGGGACTAGCCCCCACAGAGACCCAGTACTTC
CASGGLAPTETQYF
>TRBJ2-4|TRBD1|TRBV5-4|NA
TGTGCCAGCAGCTTCGGACAGGATCGGAACATTCAGTACTTC
CASSFGQDRNIQYF
>TRBJ1-4|TRBD1|TRBV4-2|NA
TGTGCCAGCAGCCAAGATTGGGGACAGGGGGATGGAAAGGTTTTT
CASSQDWGQGDGKVF
>TRBJ2-1|TRBD2|TRBV5-8|NA
TGTGCCAGCAGCTTGATGGTAGCGGGATACAATGAGCAGTTCTTC
CASSLMVAGYNEQFF
>TRBJ2-7|NA|TRBV5-1|NA
TGCGCCAGCAGCTTGGCGGCGACAGGCCAGGCCTACGAGCAGTACTTC
CASSLAATGQAYEQYF
>TRBJ1-2|TRBD1|TRBV6-5|once
TGTGCCAGCAGTTACGTGGCAGGGGGAAACTATGGCTACACCTTC
CASSYVAGGNYGYTF
>TRBJ1-5|NA|TRBV28|NA
TGTGCCAGCAATTCTGCCGGGGCCGGTTATTATCCCCAGCATTTT
CASNSAGAGYYPQHF
>TRBJ2-1|NA|TRBV28|NA
TGTGCCAGCAGTTCACTACCTAGTGAGCAGTTCTTC
CASSSLPSEQFF
>TRBJ2-7|TRBD1|TRBV7-2|NA
TGTGCCAGCAGCCGGGACAGGGGTCCCTACGAGCAGTACTTC
CASSRDRGPYEQYF
>TRBJ2-1|TRBD2|TRBV7-9|NA
TGTGCCAGCAGTTCCCCCTCCGGGACTAGCGGGAGCGCCTACAATGAGCAGTTCTTC
CASSSPSGTSGSAYNEQFF
>TRBJ2-5|TRBD1|TRBV5-1|once
TGCGCCAGCAGCGCCGGGACAGGGGGCGAAGAGACCCAGTACTTC
CASSAGTGGEETQYF
>TRBJ1-5|TRBD1|TRBV6-1|NA
TGTGCCAGCAGTGAGGACAGGGGGAGCAATCAGCCCCAGCATTTT
CASSEDRGSNQPQHF
>TRBJ2-3|NA|TRBV9|NA
TGTGCCAGCAGCGTAGCCCCCGCTAGGAGTCTCGCAGATACGCAGTATTTT
CASSVAPARSLADTQYF
>TRBJ2-6|NA|TRBV28|NA
TGTGCCAGCAGTTTATGGGGGAGCTCTGGGGCCAACGTCCTGACTTTC
CASSLWGSSGANVLTF
>TRBJ1-3|NA|TRBV7-9|NA
TGTGCCAGCAGCTTACGGGACTCTGGAAACACCATATATTTT
CASSLRDSGNTIYF
>TRBJ2-2|NA|TRBV7-3|NA
TGTGCCAGCAGGGGGCAGGGCTATCGCACCGGGGAGCTGTTTTTT
CASRGQGYRTGELFF
>TRBJ1-1|NA|TRBV7-9|NA
TGTGCCAGCAGCCTCAGGACAGCCCAAAACACTGAAGCTTTCTTT
CASSLRTAQNTEAFF
>TRBJ2-7|TRBD1|TRBV28|few
TGTGCCAGCAGCCTGACAGGGGGTCACCACGAGCAGTACTTC
CASSLTGGHHEQYF
>TRBJ2-1|NA|TRBV7-2|NA
TGTGCCAGCAACCCTAGCATAAGGGATGAGCAGTTCTTC
CASNPSIRDEQFF
>TRBJ1-4|NA|TRBV5-5|NA
TGTGCCAGCAGCTTGGCCAAGGCGGGACTCCGTCAAGAAAACGAAAAACTGTTTTTT
CASSLAKAGLRQENEKLFF
>TRBJ2-5|NA|TRBV7-2|once
TGTGCCAGCAGCCCCCAGAGCGGGTGGGAGACCCAGTACTTC
CASSPQSGWETQYF
>TRBJ1-2|NA|TRBV4-2|NA
TGTGCCAGCAGCCAAGATTGGGGAGCTAACTATGGCTACACCTTC
CASSQDWGANYGYTF
>TRBJ2-3|TRBD2|TRBV7-9|NA
TGTGCCAGCAGCCCATCCGGGGGGGGAGATACGCAGTATTTT
CASSPSGGGDTQYF
>TRBJ2-2|NA|TRBV19|once
TGTGCCAGTAGTATATACCTCAACACCGGGGAGCTGTTTTTT
CASSIYLNTGELFF
>TRBJ2-1|NA|TRBV4-3|once
TGCGCCAGCAGCCAAGGGTCCTATGGCAGGGGGGATCCGCAGTTCTTC
CASSQGSYGRGDPQFF
>TRBJ1-2|NA|TRBV7-9|NA
TGTGCCAGCAGCTTAGGGCGGACCTTCTATGGCTACACCTTC
CASSLGRTFYGYTF
>TRBJ1-1|NA|TRBV7-9|NA
TGTGCCAGCAGCACTGTCACCGGCGGGATGAACACTGAAGCTTTCTTT
CASSTVTGGMNTEAFF
>TRBJ2-1|NA|TRBV2|NA
TGTGCCAGCAGGGCCCGGTTAGCGGAGTACAATGAGCAGTTCTTC
CASRARLAEYNEQFF
>TRBJ2-7|TRBD2|TRBV6-5|NA
TGTGCCAGCAGTTACTCTCGCGGGAGTATGTACGAGCAGTACTTC
CASSYSRGSMYEQYF
>TRBJ2-1|NA|TRBV7-9|NA
TGTGCCAGCAGCTTAAACGACTACTACAATGAGCAGTTCTTC
CASSLNDYYNEQFF
>TRBJ2-3|NA|TRBV15|NA
TGTGCCACCAGCAGAGAAGCGGGCCCGCCAGATACGCAGTATTTT
CATSREAGPPDTQYF
>TRBJ1-3|NA|TRBV5-6|NA
TGTGCCAGCAGCCTACAGGGCCTCCTCTCTGGAAACACCATATATTTT
CASSLQGLLSGNTIYF
>TRBJ2-7|NA|TRBV6-7|NA
TGTGCCAGCAGTTCCACGGGTGGCCTTGCCTACGAGCAGTACTTC
CASSSTGGLAYEQYF
>TRBJ2-3|TRBD2|TRBV4-3|NA
TGCGCCAGCAGCCAATTAGCGGGGACGGAAGGGACGCAGTATTTT
CASSQLAGTEGTQYF
>TRBJ2-1|NA|TRBV7-9|NA
TGTGCCAGCAGCTTAGTTTCAGCTTACAATGAGCAGTTCTTC
CASSLVSAYNEQFF
>TRBJ2-5|NA|TRBV19|NA
TGTGCCAGTAGTATCCGGGAGTCACAGACCCAGTACTTC
CASSIRESQTQYF